This TCR beta chain was captured in a study of T cells in Graves' hyperthyroidism and ophthalmopathy. Whole-study results and caveats: Ophthalmopathy was told apart from stable hyperthyroidism by a 13 V-J model. It was a median about 6 months before onset that the model predicted ophthalmopathy.

This CDR3 spans 14 amino acids. Looked up from germline, CDR1 is MDHEN and CDR2 is SYDVKM. The V gene lost 3 bases and the J gene lost 9 bases, with 15 bases spanning the gap. Authors of the study amplified TCR beta CDR3 regions from RNA transcripts. The TCR CDR3 was amplified in a first-round RT-PCR using the HTBI primer set. TCRdb recomputed calls from the multiplex PCR reads with MiXCR, one row per CDR3 protein. The sample has about 270,000 distinct CDR3 sequences, approximately 21% seen once; the top ten hold around 65%. With duration under 3 months, ophthalmopathy was active: Clinical Activity Score at least 3, NOSPECS at least 4. Pregnant or lactating patients were excluded, as were those with uncontrolled infection or other autoimmune disease. In the case of this clonotype: What it binds is not known. A much larger clone differs by one base, so this may be a read error.

The sample comprised blood. This clonotype was obtained from a man aged 25-45 years with Graves' ophthalmopathy. The chain joins TRBV28 to TRBJ2-1; D not resolved. CDR3 nucleotide sequence: TGTGCCAGCAGTTTGATGGGGATGAGTAGTGAGCAGTTCTTC. This codes for CASSLMGMSSEQFF.